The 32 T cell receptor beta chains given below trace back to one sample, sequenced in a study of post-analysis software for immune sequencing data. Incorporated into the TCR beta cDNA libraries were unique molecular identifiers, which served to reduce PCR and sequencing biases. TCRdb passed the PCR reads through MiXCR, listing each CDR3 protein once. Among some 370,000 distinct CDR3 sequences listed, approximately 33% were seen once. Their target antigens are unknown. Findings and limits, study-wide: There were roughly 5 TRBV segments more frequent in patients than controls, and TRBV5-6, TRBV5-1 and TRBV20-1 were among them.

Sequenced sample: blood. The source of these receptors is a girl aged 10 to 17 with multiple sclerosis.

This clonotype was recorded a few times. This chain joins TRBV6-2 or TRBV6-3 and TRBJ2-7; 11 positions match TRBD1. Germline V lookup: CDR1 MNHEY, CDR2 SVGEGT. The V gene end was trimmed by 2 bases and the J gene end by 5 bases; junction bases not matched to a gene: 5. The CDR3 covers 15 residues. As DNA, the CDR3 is TGTGCCAGCAGTTACCCCGGGACAGGGGGTAACGAGCAGTACTTC. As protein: CASSYPGTGGNEQYF.

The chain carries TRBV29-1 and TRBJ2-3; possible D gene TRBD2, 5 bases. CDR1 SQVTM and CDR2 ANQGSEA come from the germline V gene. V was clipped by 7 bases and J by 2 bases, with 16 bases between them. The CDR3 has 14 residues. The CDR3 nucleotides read TGCAGCGCACAAGAAGAGGGCCTCACAGATACGCAGTATTTT. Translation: CSAQEEGLTDTQYF.

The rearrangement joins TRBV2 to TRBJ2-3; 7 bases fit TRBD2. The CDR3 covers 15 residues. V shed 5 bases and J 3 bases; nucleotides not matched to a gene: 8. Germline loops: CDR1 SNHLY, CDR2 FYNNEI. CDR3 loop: CASSLGLEVTDTQYF. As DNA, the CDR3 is TGTGCCAGCAGTCTCGGACTAGAGGTGACAGATACGCAGTATTTT.

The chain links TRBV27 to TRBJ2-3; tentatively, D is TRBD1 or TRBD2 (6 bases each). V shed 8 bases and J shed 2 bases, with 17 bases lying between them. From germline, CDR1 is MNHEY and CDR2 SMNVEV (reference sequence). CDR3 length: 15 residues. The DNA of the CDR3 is TGTGCCAGCGGGGGGCACATTAGAGACACAGATACGCAGTATTTT. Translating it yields CASGGHIRDTDTQYF.

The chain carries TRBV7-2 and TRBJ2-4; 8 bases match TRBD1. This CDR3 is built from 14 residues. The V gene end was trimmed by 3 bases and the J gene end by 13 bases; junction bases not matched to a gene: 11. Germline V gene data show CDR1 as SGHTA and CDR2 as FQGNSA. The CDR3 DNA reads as TGTGCCAGCAGCTTTGACAGGGGACCCTACGGGCAGTACTTC. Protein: CASSFDRGPYGQYF.

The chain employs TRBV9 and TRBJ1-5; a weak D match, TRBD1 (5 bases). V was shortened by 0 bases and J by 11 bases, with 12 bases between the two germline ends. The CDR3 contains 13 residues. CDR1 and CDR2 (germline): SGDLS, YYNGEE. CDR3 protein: CASSVAGSGAQHF. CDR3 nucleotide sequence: TGTGCCAGCAGCGTAGCCGGGTCGGGGGCCCAGCATTTT.

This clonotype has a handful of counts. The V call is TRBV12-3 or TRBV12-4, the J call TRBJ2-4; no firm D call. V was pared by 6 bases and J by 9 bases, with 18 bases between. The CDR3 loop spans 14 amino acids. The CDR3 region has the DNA TGTGCCAGCAGCCCTGATGTCCCGATCGGCATTCAGTACTTC. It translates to CASSPDVPIGIQYF.

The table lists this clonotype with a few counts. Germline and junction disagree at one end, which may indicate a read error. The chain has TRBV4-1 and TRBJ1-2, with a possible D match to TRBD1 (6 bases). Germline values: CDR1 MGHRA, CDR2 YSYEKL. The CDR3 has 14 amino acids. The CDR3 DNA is TGCGCCAGCAGCCTCGGACTGCTCGGTGGGGGCTGCACCTTC. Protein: CASSLGLLGGGCTF.

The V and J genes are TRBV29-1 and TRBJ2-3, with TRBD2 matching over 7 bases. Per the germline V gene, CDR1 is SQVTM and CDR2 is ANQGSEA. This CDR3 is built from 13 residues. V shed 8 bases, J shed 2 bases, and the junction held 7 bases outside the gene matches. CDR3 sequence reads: CSSWEGITDTQYF. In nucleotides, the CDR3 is TGCAGCTCTTGGGAGGGGATCACAGATACGCAGTATTTT.

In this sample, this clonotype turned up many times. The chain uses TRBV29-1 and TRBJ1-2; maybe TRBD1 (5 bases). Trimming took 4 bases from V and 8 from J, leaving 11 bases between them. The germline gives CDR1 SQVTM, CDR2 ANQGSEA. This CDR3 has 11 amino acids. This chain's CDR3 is CSVVGAGGYTF. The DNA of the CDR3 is TGCAGCGTTGTTGGGGCCGGAGGCTACACCTTC.

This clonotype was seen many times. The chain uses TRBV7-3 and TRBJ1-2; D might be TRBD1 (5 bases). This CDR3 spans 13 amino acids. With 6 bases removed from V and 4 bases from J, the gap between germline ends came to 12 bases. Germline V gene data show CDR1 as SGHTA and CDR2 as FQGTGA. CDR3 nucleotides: TGTGCCAGCAGTTTGGGGGATGGCTATGGCTACACCTTC. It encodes CASSLGDGYGYTF. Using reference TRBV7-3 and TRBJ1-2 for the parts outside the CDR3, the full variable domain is GAGVSQTPSNKVTEKGKYVELRCDPISGHTALYWYRQSLGQGPEFLIYFQGTGAADDSGLPNDRFFAVRPEGSVSTLKIQRTERGDSAVYLCASSLGDGYGYTFGSGTRLTVV.

CDR3 DNA: TGCGCCAGCAGCCAAGATTTCCGGAGGGGGTACAATGAGCAGTACTTC. Residues: CASSQDFRRGYNEQYF. V gene TRBV4-3 combines with J gene TRBJ2-1, with D perhaps given as TRBD1 or TRBD2 (6 bases each). The DNA matches TRBJ2-7 better at its end, which makes the J call doubtful. This CDR3 contains 16 residues. In germline, CDR1 is LGHNA, CDR2 YSLEER.

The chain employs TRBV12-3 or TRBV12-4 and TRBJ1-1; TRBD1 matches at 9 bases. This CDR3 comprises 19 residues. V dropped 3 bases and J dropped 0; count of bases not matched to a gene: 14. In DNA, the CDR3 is TGTGCCAGCAGTTTGTACAGGGGGCGGCCCGGTGGTATGAACACTGAAGCTTTCTTT. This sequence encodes CASSLYRGRPGGMNTEAFF.

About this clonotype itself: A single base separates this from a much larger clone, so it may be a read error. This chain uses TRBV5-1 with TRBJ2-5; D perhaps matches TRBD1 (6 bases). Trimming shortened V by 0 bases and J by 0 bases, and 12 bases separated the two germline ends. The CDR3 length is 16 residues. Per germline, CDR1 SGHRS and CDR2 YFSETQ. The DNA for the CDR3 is TGCGCCAGCAGCTTGGTCACTACAGGGTACCAAGAGACCCAGTACTTC. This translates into CASSLVTTGYQETQYF.

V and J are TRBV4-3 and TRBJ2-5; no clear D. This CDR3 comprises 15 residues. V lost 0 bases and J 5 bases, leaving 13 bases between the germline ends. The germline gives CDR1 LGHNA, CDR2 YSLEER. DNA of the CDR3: TGCGCCAGCAGCCAAGAAAGGAACCGGCACGAGACCCAGTACTTC. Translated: CASSQERNRHETQYF.

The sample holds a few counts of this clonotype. CDR3 DNA: TGTGCCAGCAGCTTAGTCCAGGGTTCGTATGGCTACACCTTC. This translates into CASSLVQGSYGYTF. The chain combines TRBV7-9 with TRBJ1-2; D is perhaps TRBD1 (5 bases). V lost 1 base and J 5 bases, leaving 11 bases between the germline ends. Germline V gene lookup returns CDR1 SEHNR and CDR2 FQNEAQ (reference sequence). This CDR3 is 14 amino acids long.

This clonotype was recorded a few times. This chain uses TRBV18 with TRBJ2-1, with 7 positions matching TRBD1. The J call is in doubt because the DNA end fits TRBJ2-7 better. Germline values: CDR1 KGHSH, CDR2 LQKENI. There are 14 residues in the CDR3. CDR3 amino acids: CASSRDSSYNEQYF. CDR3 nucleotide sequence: TGTGCCAGCTCACGGGACAGCTCCTACAATGAGCAGTACTTC.

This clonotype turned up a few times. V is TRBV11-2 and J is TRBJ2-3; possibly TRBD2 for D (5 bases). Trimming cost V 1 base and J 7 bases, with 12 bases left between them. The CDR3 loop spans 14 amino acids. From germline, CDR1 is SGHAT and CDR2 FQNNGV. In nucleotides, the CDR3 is TGTGCCAGCAGCTTAGTAATGGCGGGTAATACGCAGTATTTT. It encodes CASSLVMAGNTQYF.

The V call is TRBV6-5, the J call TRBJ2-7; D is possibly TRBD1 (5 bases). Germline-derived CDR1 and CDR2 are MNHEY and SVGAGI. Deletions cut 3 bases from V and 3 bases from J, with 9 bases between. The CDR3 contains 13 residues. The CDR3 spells CASSYGAFYEQYF. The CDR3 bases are TGTGCCAGCAGTTATGGGGCCTTCTACGAGCAGTACTTC.

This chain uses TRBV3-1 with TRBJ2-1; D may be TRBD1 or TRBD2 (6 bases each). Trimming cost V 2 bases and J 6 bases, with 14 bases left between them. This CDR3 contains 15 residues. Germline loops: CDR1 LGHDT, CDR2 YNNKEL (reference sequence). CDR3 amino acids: CASSQLGGASNEQFF. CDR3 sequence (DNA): TGTGCCAGCAGCCAATTGGGGGGCGCATCCAATGAGCAGTTCTTC.

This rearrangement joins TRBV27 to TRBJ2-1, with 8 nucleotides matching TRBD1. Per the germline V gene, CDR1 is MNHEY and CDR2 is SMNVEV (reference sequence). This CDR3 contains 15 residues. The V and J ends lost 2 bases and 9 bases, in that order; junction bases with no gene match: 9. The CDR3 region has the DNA TGTGCCAGCAGTTTAGCCCGGACAGGGAAGCCTGAGCAGTTCTTC. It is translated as CASSLARTGKPEQFF.

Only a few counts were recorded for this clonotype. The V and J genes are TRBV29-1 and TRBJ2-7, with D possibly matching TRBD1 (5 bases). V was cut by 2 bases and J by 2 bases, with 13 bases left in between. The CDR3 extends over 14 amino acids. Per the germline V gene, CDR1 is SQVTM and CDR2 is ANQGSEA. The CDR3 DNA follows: TGCAGCGTTGAAATGGGGCAGGGAACCTACGAGCAGTACTTC. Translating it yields CSVEMGQGTYEQYF.

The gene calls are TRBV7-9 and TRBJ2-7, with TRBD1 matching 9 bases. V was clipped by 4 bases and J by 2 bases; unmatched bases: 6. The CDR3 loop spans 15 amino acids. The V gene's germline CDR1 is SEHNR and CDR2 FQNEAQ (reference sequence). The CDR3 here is CASSSQTGGTYEQYF. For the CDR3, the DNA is TGTGCCAGCAGCTCCCAGACAGGGGGGACCTACGAGCAGTACTTC.

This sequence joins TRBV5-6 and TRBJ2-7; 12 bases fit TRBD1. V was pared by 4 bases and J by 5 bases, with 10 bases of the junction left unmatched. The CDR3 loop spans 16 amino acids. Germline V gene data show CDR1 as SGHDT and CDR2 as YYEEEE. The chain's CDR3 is CASSPTTGTGGHEQYF. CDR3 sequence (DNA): TGTGCCAGCAGCCCAACAACCGGGACAGGGGGCCACGAGCAGTACTTC.

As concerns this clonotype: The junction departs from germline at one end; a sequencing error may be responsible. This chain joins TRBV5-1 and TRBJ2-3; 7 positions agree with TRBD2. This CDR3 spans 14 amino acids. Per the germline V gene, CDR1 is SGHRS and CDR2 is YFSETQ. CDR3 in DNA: TGCGCCGGCAGCTTGGGGGGGACCACAGATACGCAGTATTTT. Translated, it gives CAGSLGGTTDTQYF.

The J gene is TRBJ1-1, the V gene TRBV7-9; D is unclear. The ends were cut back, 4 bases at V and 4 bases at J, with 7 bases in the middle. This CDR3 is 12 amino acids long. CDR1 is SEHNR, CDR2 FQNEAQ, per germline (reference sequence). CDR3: CASSYSATEAFF. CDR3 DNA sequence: TGTGCCAGCAGCTACTCAGCCACTGAAGCTTTCTTT.

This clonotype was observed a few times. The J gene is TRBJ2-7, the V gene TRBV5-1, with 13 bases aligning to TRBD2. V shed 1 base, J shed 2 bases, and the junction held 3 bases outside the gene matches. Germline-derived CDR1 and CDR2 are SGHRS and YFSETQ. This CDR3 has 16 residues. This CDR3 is CASSLTSGGVPYEQYF. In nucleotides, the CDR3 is TGCGCCAGCAGCTTGACTAGCGGGGGGGTGCCCTACGAGCAGTACTTC. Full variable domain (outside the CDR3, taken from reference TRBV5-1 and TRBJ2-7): KAGVTQTPRYLIKTRGQQVTLSCSPISGHRSVSWYQQTPGQGLQFLFEYFSETQRNKGNFPGRFSGRQFSNSRSEMNVSTLELGDSALYLCASSLTSGGVPYEQYFGPGTRLTVT.

The CDR3 nucleotides read TGTGCCAGCAGTTACTCCCAGTCGGGGGGTAGCACAGATACGCAGTATTTT. Its protein product is CASSYSQSGGSTDTQYF. The gene calls are TRBV6-5 and TRBJ2-3; 7 bases are shared with TRBD2. V gave up 0 bases and J gave up 0 bases; unmatched junction bases: 6. CDR3 length: 17 amino acids. Germline V CDR1 and CDR2: MNHEY, SVGAGI.

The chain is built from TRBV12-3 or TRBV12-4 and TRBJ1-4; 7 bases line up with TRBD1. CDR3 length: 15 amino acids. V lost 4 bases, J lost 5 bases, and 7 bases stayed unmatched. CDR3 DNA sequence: TGTGCCAGCAGTTCAGGACAGGAGGAGAATGAAAAACTGTTTTTT. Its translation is CASSSGQEENEKLFF.

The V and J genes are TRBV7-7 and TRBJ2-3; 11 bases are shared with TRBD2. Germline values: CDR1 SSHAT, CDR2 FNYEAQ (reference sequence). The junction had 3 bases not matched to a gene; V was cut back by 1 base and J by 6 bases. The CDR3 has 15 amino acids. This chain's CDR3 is CASSLVAGGMDTQYF. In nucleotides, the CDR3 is TGTGCCAGCAGCTTAGTAGCGGGAGGGATGGATACGCAGTATTTT.

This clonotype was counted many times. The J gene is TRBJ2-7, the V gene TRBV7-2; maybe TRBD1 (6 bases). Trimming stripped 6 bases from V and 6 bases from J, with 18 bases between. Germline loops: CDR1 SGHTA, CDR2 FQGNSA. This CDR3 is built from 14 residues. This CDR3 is CASSHTPGVGEQYF. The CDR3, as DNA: TGTGCCAGCAGTCATACCCCAGGGGTGGGCGAGCAGTACTTC.

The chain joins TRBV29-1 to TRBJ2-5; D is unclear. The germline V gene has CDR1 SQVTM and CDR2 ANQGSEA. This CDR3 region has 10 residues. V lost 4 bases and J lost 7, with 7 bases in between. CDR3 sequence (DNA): TGCAGCGTTGCTGTGGGGACCCAGTACTTC. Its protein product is CSVAVGTQYF.